This T cell receptor (beta chain) derives from a study of blood T cell repertoires in COVID-19. Looking at the study overall: The cDNA or gDNA used as material had been derived from T cells, B-cell-depleted T cells, or PBMCs.

The protocol was immunoSEQ multiplex PCR, while the TCRdb copy is restricted to in-frame clones and leaves out a portion. The sample consists of under 200,000 clones, 70% to 90% of them appearing once. Germline CDR1 is LNHDA and CDR2 is SQIVND (reference sequence). This CDR3 contains 15 residues. Unmatched junction bases numbered 11, after V lost 6 bases and J lost 5 bases. The gene calls are TRBV19 and TRBJ1-1, with 8 bases matching TRBD1. Sequencing used peripheral blood. The receptor's source is a man aged 60 to 75 with active or convalescent COVID-19. The CDR3 is CASSPDRVGRTEAFF. CDR3 sequence (DNA): TGTGCCAGTAGCCCGGACAGGGTCGGACGGACTGAAGCTTTCTTT. The full variable domain, its missing parts supplied by reference TRBV19 and TRBJ1-1, is DGGITQSPKYLFRKEGQNVTLSCEQNLNHDAMYWYRQDPGQGLRLIYYSQIVNDFQKGDIAEGYSVSREKKESFPLTVTSAQKNPTAFYLCASSPDRVGRTEAFFGQGTRLTVV.